This TCR beta chain stems from a study of circulating CD8 cells and anti-PD-1 response in melanoma. Study summary: Complete or partial response defined responders; stable or progressive disease, non-responders.

By its share, this clonotype is medium-sized. Four subsets defined by PD-1 and/or TIGIT were sorted from live CD3+CD8+TCRalphabeta+ cells. Using 15 ng of total RNA, TCR libraries were made with the QIAseq Immune Repertoire TCR panel. TCRdb reprocessed the reads with MiXCR, giving one entry per CDR3 protein. The sample has some 540 distinct CDR3 sequences; more than 7% are singletons. V lost 4 bases and J lost 5; bases outside the gene matches: 7. The CDR3 extends over 15 amino acids. Germline V CDR1 and CDR2: SGHDN, FVKESK. The sequence was collected from a human donor with melanoma. The sample in question was CD8+ T cells from PBMCs, obtained at baseline or after one month of anti-PD-1 therapy (not recorded which). The chain links TRBV14 to TRBJ1-2; TRBD1 aligns across 10 bases. CDR3 protein: CASSRGTGVRYGYTF. For the CDR3, the DNA is TGTGCCAGCAGCCGAGGGACAGGGGTTCGGTATGGCTACACCTTC.